This TCR beta chain appears in the sequencing data of a study of blood T cells in healthy people across ages. A sample-barcoded 5' primer and a J-beta primer mix were used in a second PCR of about 7 to 12 cycles. TCRdb independently ran MiXCR on the 5' RACE reads; one entry per CDR3 protein. The table lists some 710,000 distinct CDR3 sequences, roughly 46% of them singletons. The CDR3 totals 16 residues. V shed 7 bases, J shed 5 bases, and the junction held 14 bases outside the gene matches. Germline V gene sequence: CDR1 KGHDR, CDR2 SFDVKD. Notes on the study in general: Unknown CMV status may confound age-related changes in expanded clones. Both higher diversity and more naive CD4+ cells marked long-lived donors when set against aged donors.

Those donating, healthy Caucasian individuals from Russia, were aged about 6 to 95. A remark on this clonotype: What it binds is unknown.

This chain joins TRBV24-1 and TRBJ2-5, with TRBD2 matching 8 bases. Sequencing was carried out using blood. The receptor comes from a man older than 75 in good health. The CDR3 DNA reads TGTGCCACCAGCCCGGGCCGGGGGGGACCCGAGGAGACCCAGTACTTC. Protein sequence: CATSPGRGGPEETQYF.